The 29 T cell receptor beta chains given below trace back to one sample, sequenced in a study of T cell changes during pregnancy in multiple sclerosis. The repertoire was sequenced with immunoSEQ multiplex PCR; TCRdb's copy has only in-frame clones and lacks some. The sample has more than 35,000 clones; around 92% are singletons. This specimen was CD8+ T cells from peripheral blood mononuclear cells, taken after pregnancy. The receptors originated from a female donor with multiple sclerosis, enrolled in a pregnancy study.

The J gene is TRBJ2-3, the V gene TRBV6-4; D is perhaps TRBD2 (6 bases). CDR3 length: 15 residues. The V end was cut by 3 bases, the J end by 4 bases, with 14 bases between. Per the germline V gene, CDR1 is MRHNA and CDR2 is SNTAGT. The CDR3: CASSERASEADTQYF. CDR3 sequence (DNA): TGTGCCAGCAGTGAACGGGCTAGCGAGGCAGATACGCAGTATTTT.

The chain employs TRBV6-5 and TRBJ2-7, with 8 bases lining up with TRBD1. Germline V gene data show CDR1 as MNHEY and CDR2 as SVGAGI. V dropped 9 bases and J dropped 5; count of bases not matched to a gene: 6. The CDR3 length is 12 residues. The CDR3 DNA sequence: TGTGCCAGTTCCCCAGGGGGCGACGAGCAGTACTTC. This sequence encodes CASSPGGDEQYF.

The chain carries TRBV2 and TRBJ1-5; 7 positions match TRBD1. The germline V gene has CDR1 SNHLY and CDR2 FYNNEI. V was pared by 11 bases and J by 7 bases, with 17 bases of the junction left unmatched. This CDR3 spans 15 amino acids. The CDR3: CAGSSIQGVGQPQHF. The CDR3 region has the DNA TGTGCCGGATCTTCTATTCAGGGGGTGGGACAGCCCCAGCATTTT.

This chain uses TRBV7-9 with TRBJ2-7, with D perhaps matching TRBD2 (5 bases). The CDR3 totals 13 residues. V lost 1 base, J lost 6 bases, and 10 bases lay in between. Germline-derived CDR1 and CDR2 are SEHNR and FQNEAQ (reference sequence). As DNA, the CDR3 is TGTGCCAGCAGCTTAGGAGGGCTACGCGAGCAGTACTTC. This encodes CASSLGGLREQYF.

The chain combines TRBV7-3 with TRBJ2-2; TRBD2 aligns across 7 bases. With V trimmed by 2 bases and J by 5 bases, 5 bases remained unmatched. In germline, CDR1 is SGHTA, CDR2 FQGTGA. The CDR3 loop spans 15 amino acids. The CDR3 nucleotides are TGTGCCAGCAGCTTAGGGGGGGGGACTACCGGGGAGCTGTTTTTT. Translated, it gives CASSLGGGTTGELFF.

The CDR3 spells CASSILSGVSTDTQYF. CDR3 nucleotide sequence: TGTGCCAGTAGTATTCTTTCGGGGGTTAGCACAGATACGCAGTATTTT. The chain employs TRBV19 and TRBJ2-3; D is possibly TRBD2 (6 bases). CDR1 and CDR2 (germline): LNHDA, SQIVND (reference sequence). The germline V and J ends were trimmed by 3 bases and 0 bases, with 13 bases remaining between them. The length of the CDR3 is 16 residues.

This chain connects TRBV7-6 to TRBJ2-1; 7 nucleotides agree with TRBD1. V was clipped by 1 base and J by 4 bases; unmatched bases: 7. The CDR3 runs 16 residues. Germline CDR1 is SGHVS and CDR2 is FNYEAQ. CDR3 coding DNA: TGTGCCAGCAGCTTAGAGGCAGGGGGTTGGTACAATGAGCAGTTCTTC. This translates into CASSLEAGGWYNEQFF.

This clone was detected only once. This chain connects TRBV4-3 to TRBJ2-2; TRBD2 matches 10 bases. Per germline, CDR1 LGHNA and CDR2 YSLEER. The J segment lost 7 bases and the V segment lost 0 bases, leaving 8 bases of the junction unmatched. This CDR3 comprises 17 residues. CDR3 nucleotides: TGCGCCAGCAGCCAAGATGCGAGCGGGGGGGCAATCGGGGAGCTGTTTTTT. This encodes CASSQDASGGAIGELFF.

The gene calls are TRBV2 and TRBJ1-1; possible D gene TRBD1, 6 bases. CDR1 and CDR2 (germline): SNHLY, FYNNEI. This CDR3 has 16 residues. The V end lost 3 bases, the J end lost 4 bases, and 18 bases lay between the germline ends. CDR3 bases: TGTGCCAGCAGTGAGGGGGGGCCCTCGGGGGTCACTGAAGCTTTCTTT. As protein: CASSEGGPSGVTEAFF.

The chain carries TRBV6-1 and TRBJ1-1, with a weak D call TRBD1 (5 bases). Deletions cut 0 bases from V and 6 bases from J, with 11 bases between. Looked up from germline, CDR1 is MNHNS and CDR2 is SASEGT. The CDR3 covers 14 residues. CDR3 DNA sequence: TGTGCCAGCAGTGAAGCTAGGCAGGGTCCTGAAGCTTTCTTT. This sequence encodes CASSEARQGPEAFF.

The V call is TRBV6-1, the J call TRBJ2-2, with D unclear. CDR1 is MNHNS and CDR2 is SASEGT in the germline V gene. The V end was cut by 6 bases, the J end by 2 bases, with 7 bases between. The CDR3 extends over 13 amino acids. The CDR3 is CASSDKNTGELFF. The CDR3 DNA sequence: TGTGCCAGCAGCGACAAAAACACCGGGGAGCTGTTTTTT.

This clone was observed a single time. The DNA for the CDR3 is TGTGCCTGGAGTGTTAGACACCAGAACACCGGGGAGCTGTTTTTT. Protein product: CAWSVRHQNTGELFF. The chain couples TRBV30 to TRBJ2-2; no reliable D call. The germline gives CDR1 GTSNPN, CDR2 SVGIG (reference sequence). CDR3 size: 15 residues. V lost 0 bases and J 1 base, leaving 9 bases between the germline ends. Full variable domain (missing parts from reference TRBV30 and TRBJ2-2): SQTIHQWPATLVQPVGSPLSLECTVEGTSNPNLYWYRQAAGRGLQLLFYSVGIGQISSEVPQNLSASRPQDRQFILSSKKLLLSDSGFYLCAWSVRHQNTGELFFGEGSRLTVL.

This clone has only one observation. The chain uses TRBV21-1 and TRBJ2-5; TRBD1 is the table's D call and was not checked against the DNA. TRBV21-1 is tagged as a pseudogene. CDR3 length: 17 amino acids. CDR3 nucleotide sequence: TGTGCCAGCAGTAAACCGAATACTGGGCAGGGTCAAGAGACCCAGTACTTC. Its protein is CASSKPNTGQGQETQYF.

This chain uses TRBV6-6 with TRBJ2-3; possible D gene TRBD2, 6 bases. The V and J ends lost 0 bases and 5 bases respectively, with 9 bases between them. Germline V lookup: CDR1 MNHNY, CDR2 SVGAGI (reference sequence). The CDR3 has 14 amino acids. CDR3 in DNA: TGTGCCAGCAGTTACTCGGGACTTAGAGATACGCAGTATTTT. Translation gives CASSYSGLRDTQYF.

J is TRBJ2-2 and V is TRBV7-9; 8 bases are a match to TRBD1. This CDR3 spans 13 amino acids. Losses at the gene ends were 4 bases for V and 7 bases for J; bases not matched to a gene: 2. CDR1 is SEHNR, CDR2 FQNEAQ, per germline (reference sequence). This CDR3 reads CASSSRGHGELFF. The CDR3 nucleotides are TGTGCCAGCAGCTCCAGGGGGCACGGGGAGCTGTTTTTT.

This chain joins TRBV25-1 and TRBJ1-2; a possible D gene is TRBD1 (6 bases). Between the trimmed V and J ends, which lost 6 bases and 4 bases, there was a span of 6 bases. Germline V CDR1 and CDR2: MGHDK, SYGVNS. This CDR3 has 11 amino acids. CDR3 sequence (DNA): TGTGCCAGCAGGGACAGCTATGGCTACACCTTC. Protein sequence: CASRDSYGYTF.

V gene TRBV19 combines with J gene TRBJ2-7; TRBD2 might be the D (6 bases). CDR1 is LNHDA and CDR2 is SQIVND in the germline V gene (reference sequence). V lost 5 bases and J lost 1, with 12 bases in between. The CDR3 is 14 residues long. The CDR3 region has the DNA TGTGCCAGTAGTGCCCGCGGGGCTTCCTACGAGCAGTACTTC. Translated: CASSARGASYEQYF.

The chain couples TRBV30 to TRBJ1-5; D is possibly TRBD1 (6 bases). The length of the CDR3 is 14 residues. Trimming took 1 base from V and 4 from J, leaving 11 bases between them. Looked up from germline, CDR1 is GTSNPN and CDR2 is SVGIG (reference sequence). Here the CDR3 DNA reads TGTGCCTGGAGTGGAAGGCAGGGGAATCAGCCCCAGCATTTT. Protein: CAWSGRQGNQPQHF.

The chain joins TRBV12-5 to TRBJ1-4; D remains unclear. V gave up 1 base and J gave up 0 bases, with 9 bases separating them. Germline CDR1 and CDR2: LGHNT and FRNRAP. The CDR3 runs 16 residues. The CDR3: CASGLALVATNEKLFF. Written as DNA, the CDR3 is TGTGCTAGTGGTTTGGCCTTAGTTGCAACTAATGAAAAACTGTTTTTT.

The CDR3 nucleotides are TGTGCCAGCAGCTTCAGATACGAGCAGTACTTC. This encodes CASSFRYEQYF. The V gene is TRBV7-9, the J gene TRBJ2-7, with D uncertain. From germline, CDR1 is SEHNR and CDR2 FQNEAQ (reference sequence). Trimming shortened V by 3 bases and J by 4 bases, and 4 bases separated the two germline ends. The CDR3 has 11 amino acids.

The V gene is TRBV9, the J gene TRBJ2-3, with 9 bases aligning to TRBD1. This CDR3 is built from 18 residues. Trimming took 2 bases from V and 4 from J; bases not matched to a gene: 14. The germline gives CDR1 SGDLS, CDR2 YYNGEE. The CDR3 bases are TGTGCCAGCAGCGTTTACGATGCGGGACAGGGTGTGTCAGATACGCAGTATTTT. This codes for CASSVYDAGQGVSDTQYF.

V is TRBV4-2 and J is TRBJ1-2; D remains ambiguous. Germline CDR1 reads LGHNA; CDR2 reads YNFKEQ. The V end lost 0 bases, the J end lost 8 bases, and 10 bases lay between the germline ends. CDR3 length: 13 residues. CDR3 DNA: TGTGCCAGCAGCCAAGATGGAGGGTACGGCTACACCTTC. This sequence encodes CASSQDGGYGYTF.

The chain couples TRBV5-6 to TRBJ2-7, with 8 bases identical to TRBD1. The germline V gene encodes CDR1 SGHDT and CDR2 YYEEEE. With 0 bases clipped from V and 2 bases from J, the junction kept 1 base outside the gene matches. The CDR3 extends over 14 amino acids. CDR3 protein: CASSLGTGTYEQYF. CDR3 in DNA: TGTGCCAGCAGCTTGGGGACAGGGACCTACGAGCAGTACTTC.

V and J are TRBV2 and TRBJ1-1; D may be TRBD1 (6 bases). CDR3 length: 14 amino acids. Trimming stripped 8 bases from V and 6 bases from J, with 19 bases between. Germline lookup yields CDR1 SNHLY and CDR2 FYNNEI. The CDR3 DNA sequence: TGTGCCAGCGACCTCAAGTACAGGGAACCTGAAGCTTTCTTT. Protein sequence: CASDLKYREPEAFF.

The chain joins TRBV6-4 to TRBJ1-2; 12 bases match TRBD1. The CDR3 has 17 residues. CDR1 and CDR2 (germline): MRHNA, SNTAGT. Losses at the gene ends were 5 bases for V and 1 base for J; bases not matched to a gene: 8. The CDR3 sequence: CASSPTGTGGGNYGYTF. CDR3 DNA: TGTGCCAGCAGTCCCACCGGGACAGGGGGCGGTAACTATGGCTACACCTTC.

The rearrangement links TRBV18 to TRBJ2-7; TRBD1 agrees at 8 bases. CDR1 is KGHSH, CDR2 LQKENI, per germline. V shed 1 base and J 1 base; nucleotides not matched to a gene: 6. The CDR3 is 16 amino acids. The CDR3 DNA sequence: TGTGCCAGCTCACCACATCAGGGGGCCCCTTCCTACGAGCAGTACTTC. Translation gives CASSPHQGAPSYEQYF.

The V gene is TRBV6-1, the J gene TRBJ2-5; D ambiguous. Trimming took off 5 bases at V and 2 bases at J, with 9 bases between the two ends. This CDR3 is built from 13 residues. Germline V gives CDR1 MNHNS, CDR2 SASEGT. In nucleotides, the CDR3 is TGTGCCAGCAGTCGACACAGTCAAGAGACCCAGTACTTC. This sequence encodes CASSRHSQETQYF.

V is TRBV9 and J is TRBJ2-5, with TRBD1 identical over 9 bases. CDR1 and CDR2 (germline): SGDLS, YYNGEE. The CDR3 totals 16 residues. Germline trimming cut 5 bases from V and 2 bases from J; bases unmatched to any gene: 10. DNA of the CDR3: TGTGCCAGCAGTCTCCGGGACAGGGAGATACAAGAGACCCAGTACTTC. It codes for CASSLRDREIQETQYF.

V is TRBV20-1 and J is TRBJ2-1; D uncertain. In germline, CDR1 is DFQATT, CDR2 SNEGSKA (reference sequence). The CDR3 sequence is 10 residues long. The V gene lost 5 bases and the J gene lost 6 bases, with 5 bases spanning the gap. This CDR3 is CSALSNEQFF. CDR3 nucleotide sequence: TGCAGTGCTCTCTCCAATGAGCAGTTCTTC.